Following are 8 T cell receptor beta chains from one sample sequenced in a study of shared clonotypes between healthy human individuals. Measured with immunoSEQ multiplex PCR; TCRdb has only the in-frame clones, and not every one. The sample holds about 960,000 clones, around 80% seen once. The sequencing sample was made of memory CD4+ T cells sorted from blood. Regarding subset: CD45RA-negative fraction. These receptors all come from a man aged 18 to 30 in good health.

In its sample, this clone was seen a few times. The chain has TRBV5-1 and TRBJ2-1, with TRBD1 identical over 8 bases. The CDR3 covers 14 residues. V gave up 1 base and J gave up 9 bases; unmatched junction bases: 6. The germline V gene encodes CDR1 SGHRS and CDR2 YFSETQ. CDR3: CASSLQGAWGEQFF. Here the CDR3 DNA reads TGCGCCAGCAGCTTGCAGGGGGCCTGGGGTGAGCAGTTCTTC.

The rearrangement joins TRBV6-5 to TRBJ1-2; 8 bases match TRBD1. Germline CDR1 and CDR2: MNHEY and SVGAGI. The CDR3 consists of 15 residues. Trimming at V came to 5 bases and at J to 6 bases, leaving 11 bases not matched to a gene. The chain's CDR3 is CASSARTGKYDGYTF. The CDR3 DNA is TGTGCCAGCAGTGCACGGACAGGGAAATACGATGGCTACACCTTC.

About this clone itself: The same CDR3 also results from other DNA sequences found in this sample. The CDR3 DNA is TGTGCCTGGAGTGTATTGGGGGAGACCCAGTACTTC. Protein product: CAWSVLGETQYF. This rearrangement joins TRBV30 to TRBJ2-5; D is uncertain. V was clipped by 0 bases and J by 5 bases, with 7 bases between them. Germline loops: CDR1 GTSNPN, CDR2 SVGIG (reference sequence). The length of the CDR3 is 12 residues.

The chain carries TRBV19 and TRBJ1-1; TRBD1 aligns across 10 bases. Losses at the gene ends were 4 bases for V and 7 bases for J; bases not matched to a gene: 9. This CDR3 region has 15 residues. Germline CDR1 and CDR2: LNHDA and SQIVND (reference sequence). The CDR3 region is CASSTPGQGSGEAFF. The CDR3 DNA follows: TGTGCCAGTAGTACACCGGGACAGGGGAGTGGTGAAGCTTTCTTT.

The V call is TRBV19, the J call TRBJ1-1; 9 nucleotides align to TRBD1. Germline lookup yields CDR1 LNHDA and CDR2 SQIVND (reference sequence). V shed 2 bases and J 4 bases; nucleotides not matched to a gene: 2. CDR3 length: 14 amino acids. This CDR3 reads CASSIRDRATEAFF. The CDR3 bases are TGTGCCAGTAGTATACGGGACAGGGCCACTGAAGCTTTCTTT.

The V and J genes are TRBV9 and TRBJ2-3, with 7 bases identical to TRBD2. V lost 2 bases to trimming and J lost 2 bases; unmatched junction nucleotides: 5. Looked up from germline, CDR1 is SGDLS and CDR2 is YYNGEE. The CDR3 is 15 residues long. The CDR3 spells CASSVRAGPTDTQYF. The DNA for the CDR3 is TGTGCCAGCAGCGTTAGAGCGGGACCCACAGATACGCAGTATTTT. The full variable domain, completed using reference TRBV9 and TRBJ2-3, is DSGVTQTPKHLITATGQRVTLRCSPRSGDLSVYWYQQSLDQGLQFLIQYYNGEERAKGNILERFSAQQFPDLHSELNLSSLELGDSALYFCASSVRAGPTDTQYFGPGTRLTVL.

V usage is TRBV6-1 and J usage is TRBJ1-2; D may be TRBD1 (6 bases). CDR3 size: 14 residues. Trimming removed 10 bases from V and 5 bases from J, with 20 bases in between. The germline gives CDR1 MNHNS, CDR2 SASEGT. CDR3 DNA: TGTGCCACCGGAGGCCGCCAGGGGCATTATGGCTACACCTTC. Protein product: CATGGRQGHYGYTF.

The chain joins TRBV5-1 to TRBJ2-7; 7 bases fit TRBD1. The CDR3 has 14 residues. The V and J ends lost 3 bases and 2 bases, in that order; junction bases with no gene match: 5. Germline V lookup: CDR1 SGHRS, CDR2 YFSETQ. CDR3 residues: CASSYQQGPYEQYF. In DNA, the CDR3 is TGCGCCAGCAGCTACCAACAGGGGCCCTACGAGCAGTACTTC.